Below are 11 T cell receptor beta chains sequenced from a single sample in a study of cytomegalovirus exposure and HLA in healthy donors. Use of 60 Vbeta and 13 Jbeta primers characterized the PCR. Generated by immunoSEQ multiplex PCR, the TCRdb table keeps only in-frame clones and is missing some. The sample yields 90,000 to 120,000 clones, roughly 70% seen once. The source material was PBMCs. The receptor set was obtained from a woman aged 35 to 49 in good health and CMV-seropositive.

The gene calls are TRBV15 and TRBJ1-1, with D possibly TRBD1 on 5 matching bases. The CDR3 is 15 amino acids. CDR1 is LNHNV and CDR2 is YYDKDF in the germline V gene (reference sequence). The germline V and J ends were trimmed by 1 base and 2 bases, with 11 bases remaining between them. The CDR3 bases are TGTGCCACCAGCAGAGGTGGGGGGGGTAACACTGAAGCTTTCTTT. Translating gives CATSRGGGGNTEAFF.

The J gene is TRBJ1-6, the V gene TRBV9; 8 nucleotides line up with TRBD1. Trimming cost V 3 bases and J 6 bases; bases outside gene matches: 2. The CDR3 is 14 residues long. The germline gives CDR1 SGDLS, CDR2 YYNGEE. The CDR3 coding sequence is TGTGCCAGCAGCGCCGACAGGGGTAATTCACCCCTCCACTTT. Its translation: CASSADRGNSPLHF.

The sample holds a few counts of this clone. This chain connects TRBV5-1 to TRBJ2-7, with 9 bases that match TRBD1. The germline V gene has CDR1 SGHRS and CDR2 YFSETQ. J gave up 7 bases and V 4 bases, and 15 bases lay outside the gene matches. The CDR3 loop spans 16 amino acids. This chain's CDR3 is CASSRGEWTGAREQYF. The CDR3 nucleotides are TGCGCCAGCAGCAGGGGAGAATGGACAGGGGCGCGGGAGCAGTACTTC.

The rearrangement uses TRBV6-5 and TRBJ1-2; 11 bases fit TRBD1. The CDR3 is made up of 15 amino acids. Losses at the gene ends were 0 bases for V and 4 bases for J; bases not matched to a gene: 1. Germline CDR1 MNHEY, CDR2 SVGAGI. CDR3 DNA sequence: TGTGCCAGCAGTTACTCCGGGACAGGGGGCTATGGCTACACCTTC. Translating gives CASSYSGTGGYGYTF.

The chain has TRBV12-5 and TRBJ2-1; D remains unclear. The CDR3 extends over 12 amino acids. Germline V gene sequence: CDR1 LGHNT, CDR2 FRNRAP. V was pared by 8 bases and J by 1 base, with 6 bases between. In DNA, the CDR3 is TGTGCTAGTCACCAGTCCTACAATGAGCAGTTCTTC. Translation: CASHQSYNEQFF.

The chain has TRBV11-2 and TRBJ1-2; 7 bases map to TRBD1. Trimming cost V 1 base and J 5 bases; bases outside gene matches: 4. Germline V lookup: CDR1 SGHAT, CDR2 FQNNGV. There are 14 residues in the CDR3. The CDR3 DNA is TGTGCCAGCAGCTTAGGCCGGGACAGTTATGGCTACACCTTC. It codes for CASSLGRDSYGYTF.

This clone came up once. The chain employs TRBV5-1 and TRBJ1-1, with D perhaps matching TRBD1 (6 bases). CDR1 SGHRS and CDR2 YFSETQ come from the germline V gene. V shed 4 bases and J shed 5 bases, with 12 bases lying between them. The CDR3 has 13 amino acids. As DNA, the CDR3 is TGCGCCAGCAGCCATACACAGGGTACTGAAGCTTTCTTT. It yields the protein CASSHTQGTEAFF.

V usage is TRBV25-1 and J usage is TRBJ1-3; D call uncertain. CDR3 length: 14 amino acids. The germline CDR1 and CDR2 sequences are MGHDK and SYGVNS. V lost 7 bases, J lost 0 bases, and 10 bases lay in between. The CDR3 nucleotides read TGTGCCAGCACTCCAGACACCTCTGGAAACACCATATATTTT. It encodes CASTPDTSGNTIYF.

On this clone: The same CDR3 arises from other DNA sequences in this sample as well. J is TRBJ1-5 and V is TRBV9; D perhaps matches TRBD1 (5 bases). V lost 0 bases and J lost 0, with 7 bases in between. CDR1 and CDR2 from the germline V gene are SGDLS and YYNGEE. The CDR3 totals 15 residues. CDR3 in amino acids: CASSVGQNSNQPQHF. CDR3 nucleotides: TGTGCCAGCAGCGTAGGACAGAATAGCAATCAGCCCCAGCATTTT.

The chain is built from TRBV5-6 and TRBJ2-7; 10 bases align to TRBD1. V was clipped by 2 bases and J by 5 bases; unmatched bases: 4. The CDR3 runs 14 residues. In germline, CDR1 is SGHDT, CDR2 YYEEEE. CDR3 DNA sequence: TGTGCCAGCAGCTTCCGGGACAGGGGTAACGAGCAGTACTTC. Protein sequence: CASSFRDRGNEQYF.

CDR3 nucleotides: TGCAGCGTAAAGACAGGGGCGGTTTCTGGCTACACCTTC. It encodes CSVKTGAVSGYTF. This sequence joins TRBV29-1 and TRBJ1-2, with 8 bases identical to TRBD1. The CDR3 consists of 13 residues. The germline V gene encodes CDR1 SQVTM and CDR2 ANQGSEA. V dropped 6 bases and J dropped 7; count of bases not matched to a gene: 10.